This T cell receptor (beta chain) stems from a study of blood T cell repertoires in COVID-19. Study summary: The analysed material was cDNA or gDNA that came from T cells, B-cell-depleted T cells, or PBMCs.

Original data processing: Estimation of nucleated cell counts was performed using reference gene primer amplification. Profiling relied on immunoSEQ multiplex PCR, and the TCRdb table lists in-frame clones only, not all of them. V and J calls and clone size are those listed in that table; D and trimming were worked out from the DNA. Of around 170,000 clones listed, around nine tenths are singletons. Seattle researchers signed up patients amid active infection and tracked them longitudinally. The V gene's germline CDR1 is SGHTA and CDR2 FQGNSA. There are 16 residues in the CDR3. Trimming at V came to 3 bases and at J to 6 bases, leaving 7 bases not matched to a gene.

This receptor was identified in a man in his 60s with COVID-19, enrolled during active disease. What was sequenced was peripheral blood. The chain recombines TRBV7-2 with TRBJ2-3; 12 positions match TRBD2. Here the CDR3 DNA reads TGTGCCAGCAGCTTCTCTAGCGGGGGGGCATCCGATACGCAGTATTTT. Its translation is CASSFSSGGASDTQYF.